Listed here are 17 T cell receptor beta chains from one sample, sequenced in a study of T cell clones after liver transplantation. Some clones are missing from TCRdb's copy, which holds only in-frame ones; the method was immunoSEQ multiplex PCR. This sample has some 80,000 clones, with about 85% found just once. Source: CD4+ T cells from blood, taken roughly 50 months after liver transplant. These receptors were collected from a human patient who received a liver transplant. Part of the T cells may come from the graft donor.

The rearrangement joins TRBV5-6 to TRBJ2-5, with D perhaps TRBD2 (6 bases). V lost 0 bases, J lost 6 bases, and 12 bases lay in between. The CDR3 totals 14 residues. Germline CDR1 and CDR2: SGHDT and YYEEEE. The CDR3 bases are TGTGCCAGCAGCTTGGAATTGGCGGGACAGACCCAGTACTTC. Its translation is CASSLELAGQTQYF.

This clone was seen more than once but under ten times. This chain links TRBV6-5 with TRBJ1-5, with D possibly matching TRBD1 (5 bases). The CDR3 covers 14 residues. V was clipped by 6 bases and J by 4 bases, with 13 bases between them. CDR1 and CDR2 from the germline V gene are MNHEY and SVGAGI. The CDR3 loop is CASRARDGNQPQHF. Written as DNA, the CDR3 is TGTGCCAGCAGAGCCCGGGACGGTAATCAGCCCCAGCATTTT.

As regards this clone: An end of the junction differs from the germline gene, which may be a read error. The gene calls are TRBV7-7 and TRBJ2-2, with a possible D match to TRBD2 (6 bases). CDR1 is SSHAT, CDR2 FNYEAQ, per germline (reference sequence). The CDR3 consists of 15 residues. Here the CDR3 DNA reads TGTGCTAGCAGCTTAGAGACTAGTCACACCGGGGAGCTGTTTTTT. Protein sequence: CASSLETSHTGELFF.

This clone was recorded once. The chain joins TRBV6-1 to TRBJ2-5; D possibly corresponds to TRBD1 (6 bases). The V end lost 6 bases, the J end lost 2 bases, and 10 bases lay between the germline ends. This CDR3 region has 13 residues. Germline V gene data show CDR1 as MNHNS and CDR2 as SASEGT. The CDR3 DNA reads TGTGCCAGCAGCAGACAGGTACAAGAGACCCAGTACTTC. Translation gives CASSRQVQETQYF.

This clone was observed a few times. The chain combines TRBV5-6 with TRBJ1-4; D remains ambiguous. The length of the CDR3 is 16 residues. CDR1 and CDR2 (germline): SGHDT, YYEEEE. V lost 3 bases, J lost 0 bases, and 12 bases lay in between. The CDR3 is CASSWREVTTNEKLFF. CDR3 nucleotide sequence: TGTGCCAGCAGCTGGCGGGAAGTTACAACTAATGAAAAACTGTTTTTT.

The rearrangement joins TRBV11-1 to TRBJ1-5; tentatively, D is TRBD1 (6 bases). The ends were cut back, 5 bases at V and 6 bases at J, with 23 bases in the middle. Germline V gene data show CDR1 as SGHAT and CDR2 as FQDESV (reference sequence). The CDR3 loop spans 17 amino acids. CDR3 region: CASSPHRVFRQCQPQHF. CDR3 bases: TGTGCCAGCAGCCCACACAGGGTTTTCCGTCAGTGTCAGCCCCAGCATTTT.

This clone was counted between two and nine times. The rearrangement links TRBV10-3 to TRBJ2-7; TRBD1 or TRBD2 may be the D gene (5 bases each). V gave up 3 bases and J gave up 4 bases, with 19 bases separating them. Per germline, CDR1 ENHRY and CDR2 SYGVKD. The CDR3 has 16 amino acids. CDR3: CAISDPGTLGAYEQYF. The CDR3 region has the DNA TGTGCCATCAGTGACCCTGGAACTCTCGGGGCGTACGAGCAGTACTTC.

The chain is built from TRBV19 and TRBJ2-5, with a weak D call TRBD2 (5 bases). CDR3 length: 14 residues. V gave up 3 bases and J gave up 4 bases, with 12 bases separating them. From germline, CDR1 is LNHDA and CDR2 SQIVND (reference sequence). This CDR3 is CASSMAGSGETQYF. The CDR3 DNA is TGTGCCAGTAGTATGGCTGGGAGCGGAGAGACCCAGTACTTC.

The CDR3 bases are TGTGCCAGCAGCGCCTCGCCGGGGTCCGAGCAGTACTTC. Translated: CASSASPGSEQYF. The chain has TRBV9 and TRBJ2-7; possible D gene TRBD2, 5 bases. Germline loops: CDR1 SGDLS, CDR2 YYNGEE. V lost 3 bases, J lost 6 bases, and 13 bases lay in between. This CDR3 region has 13 residues.

The V gene is TRBV9, the J gene TRBJ1-2, with D tentatively TRBD1 (5 bases). Trimming shortened V by 2 bases and J by 3 bases, and 17 bases separated the two germline ends. The CDR3 has 16 amino acids. Germline V CDR1 and CDR2: SGDLS, YYNGEE. CDR3 loop: CASSVTSRAGYYGYTF. DNA of the CDR3: TGTGCCAGCAGCGTGACCTCCAGGGCTGGTTACTATGGCTACACCTTC.

The rearrangement joins TRBV19 to TRBJ1-2, with 7 bases that match TRBD1. This CDR3 region has 14 residues. V was clipped by 7 bases and J by 4 bases; unmatched bases: 9. Germline values: CDR1 LNHDA, CDR2 SQIVND (reference sequence). The CDR3 nucleotides are TGTGCCAGTACCTCGGAATGGACAGGCTATGGCTACACCTTC. It encodes CASTSEWTGYGYTF.

This clone appeared once. The rearrangement links TRBV30 to TRBJ1-2, with D tentatively TRBD1 (5 bases). Germline assignment: CDR1 GTSNPN and CDR2 SVGIG (reference sequence). The CDR3 runs to 14 residues. V was clipped by 4 bases and J by 0 bases, with 12 bases between them. CDR3: CAWNVQGANYGYTF. Written as DNA, the CDR3 is TGTGCCTGGAATGTTCAGGGAGCTAACTATGGCTACACCTTC.

This clone was seen once. The chain couples TRBV27 to TRBJ2-2, with 8 bases aligning to TRBD2. J lost 6 bases, V lost 2 bases, and 11 bases had no gene match. Germline lookup yields CDR1 MNHEY and CDR2 SMNVEV (reference sequence). The CDR3 sequence is 17 residues long. The DNA of the CDR3 is TGTGCCAGCAGTTTAAAATGGGCGGGAGGAGAGGCCGGGGAGCTGTTTTTT. Translation gives CASSLKWAGGEAGELFF.

This rearrangement joins TRBV19 to TRBJ2-7, with a tentative D call TRBD2 (5 bases). The CDR3 covers 15 residues. CDR1 LNHDA and CDR2 SQIVND come from the germline V gene (reference sequence). With 3 bases removed from V and 2 bases from J, the gap between germline ends came to 14 bases. The CDR3 bases are TGTGCCAGTAGTATTACCGGGGTTGAACCCTACGAGCAGTACTTC. Translating gives CASSITGVEPYEQYF.

The chain is built from TRBV10-3 and TRBJ2-2; D is perhaps TRBD1 (5 bases). There are 14 residues in the CDR3. Germline V gene data show CDR1 as ENHRY and CDR2 as SYGVKD. Trimming took off 7 bases at V and 2 bases at J, with 11 bases between the two ends. This chain's CDR3 is CAIMGDRNTGELFF. In DNA form, the CDR3 reads TGTGCCATCATGGGCGACAGAAACACCGGGGAGCTGTTTTTT.

This clone was seen once. V usage is TRBV18 and J usage is TRBJ1-2, with 8 positions matching TRBD1. Germline assignment: CDR1 KGHSH and CDR2 LQKENI. J was trimmed by 6 bases and V by 4 bases; bases with no gene match: 7. This CDR3 is 14 amino acids long. The CDR3 bases are TGTGCCAGCTCACTACTTCCGGGACAGGATGGCTACACCTTC. This codes for CASSLLPGQDGYTF. Filled out from reference TRBV18 and TRBJ1-2, the complete variable domain reads NAGVMQNPRHLVRRRGQEARLRCSPMKGHSHVYWYRQLPEEGLKFMVYLQKENIIDESGMPKERFSAEFPKEGPSILRIQQVVRGDSAAYFCASSLLPGQDGYTFGSGTRLTVV.

The chain carries TRBV25-1 and TRBJ2-5, with 9 bases matching TRBD2. The CDR3 is 14 residues long. CDR1 MGHDK and CDR2 SYGVNS come from the germline V gene. Trimming removed 7 bases from V and 5 bases from J; junction bases left unmatched: 8. The CDR3 region has the DNA TGTGCCAGCACCAATAGCGGGAGTAGGGAGACCCAGTACTTC. It codes for CASTNSGSRETQYF.